The text below deals with one T cell receptor (beta chain). Enrolled during active infection, Seattle patients were then followed longitudinally. The sample originates from a study of blood T cell repertoires in COVID-19. Study background: COVID-19 samples, acute and convalescent, were from the United States, Italy and Spain. PBMCs, B-cell-depleted T cells, or T cells were the source of the cDNA or gDNA that made up the material.

In the study's own analysis: Reference gene primers were amplified, and this amplification served to estimate nucleated cell counts. Clones were sequenced by immunoSEQ multiplex PCR, and TCRdb holds only the in-frame ones, with some missing. Clone size and the V and J calls come from that table; the DNA yielded D and trimming. Among 150,000 to 200,000 clones, 85% were seen once, and the ten largest hold 7.5% to 10%. The sample taken for sequencing was peripheral blood. The receptor comes from a woman of 80 years or more with COVID-19, enrolled during active disease.

In DNA form, the CDR3 reads TGTGCCAGCAGTGACCCTGACAGGGGGGGAACCTACGAGCAGTACTTC. Translated, it gives CASSDPDRGGTYEQYF. This chain links TRBV6-4 with TRBJ2-7, with TRBD1 matching over 9 bases. With 2 bases clipped from V and 2 bases from J, the junction kept 7 bases outside the gene matches. Per germline, CDR1 MRHNA and CDR2 SNTAGT. CDR3 length: 16 residues.